Each of the 3 T cell receptor beta chains below was sequenced from the same sample in a study of a mutant IDH1 vaccine in newly diagnosed glioma. Indicated time point: week 5, during vaccination. Doses of 300 ug of mutant IDH1 20-mer peptide were given with topical imiquimod. Their antigens remain unidentified. The assay was immunoSEQ multiplex PCR, and TCRdb's table has in-frame clones only and misses some. Altogether 60,000 or so clones are present, approximately 90% being singletons, with the ten largest covering around 4.4%. Source: PBMCs, taken from a glioma patient whose treatment included an IDH1 peptide vaccine. These receptors came from a middle-aged woman with glioma.

The V gene is TRBV30, the J gene TRBJ2-4, with 7 bases matching TRBD1. V was pared by 1 base and J by 6 bases, with 6 bases of the junction left unmatched. CDR1 and CDR2 from the germline V gene are GTSNPN and SVGIG (reference sequence). The CDR3 has 14 amino acids. The chain's CDR3 is CAWSETGPRNIQYF. The CDR3, as DNA: TGTGCCTGGAGTGAGACAGGGCCTCGAAACATTCAGTACTTC.

This clone has just a few counts. Within the sample, other DNA sequences also encode this same CDR3. The chain combines TRBV2 with TRBJ2-7; 10 nucleotides line up with TRBD1. The ends lost 6 bases at V and 2 bases at J; junction bases unmatched: 7. The CDR3 runs to 15 residues. Germline CDR1 is SNHLY and CDR2 is FYNNEI. The CDR3 bases are TGTGCCAGCAGGGGAGACAGGGGGCGCCCCTACGAGCAGTACTTC. Translating it yields CASRGDRGRPYEQYF.

This sequence joins TRBV2 and TRBJ1-1; TRBD1 might be the D (5 bases). Trimming pared 5 bases from V and 6 bases from J, leaving 10 bases between. The CDR3 contains 12 residues. From germline, CDR1 is SNHLY and CDR2 FYNNEI. The CDR3 bases are TGTGCCAGCAGTCCTGACAGACCTGAAGCTTTCTTT. It specifies CASSPDRPEAFF.